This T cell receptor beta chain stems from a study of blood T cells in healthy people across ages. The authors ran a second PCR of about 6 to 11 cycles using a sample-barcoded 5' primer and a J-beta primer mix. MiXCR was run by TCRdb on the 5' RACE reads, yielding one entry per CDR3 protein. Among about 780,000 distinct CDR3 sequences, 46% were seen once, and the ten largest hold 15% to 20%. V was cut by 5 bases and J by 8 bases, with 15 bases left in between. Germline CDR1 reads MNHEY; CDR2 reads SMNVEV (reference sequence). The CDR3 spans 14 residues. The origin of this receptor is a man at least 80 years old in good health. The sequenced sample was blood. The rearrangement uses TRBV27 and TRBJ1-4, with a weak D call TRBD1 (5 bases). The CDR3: CASSLTKKGEKLFF. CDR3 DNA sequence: TGTGCCAGCAGTCTTACAAAGAAGGGGGAAAAACTGTTTTTT. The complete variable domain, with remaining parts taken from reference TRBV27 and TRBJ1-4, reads EAQVTQNPRYLITVTGKKLTVTCSQNMNHEYMSWYRQDPGLGLRQIYYSMNVEVTDKGDVPEGYKVSRKEKRNFPLILESPSPNQTSLYFCASSLTKKGEKLFFGSGTQLSVL.